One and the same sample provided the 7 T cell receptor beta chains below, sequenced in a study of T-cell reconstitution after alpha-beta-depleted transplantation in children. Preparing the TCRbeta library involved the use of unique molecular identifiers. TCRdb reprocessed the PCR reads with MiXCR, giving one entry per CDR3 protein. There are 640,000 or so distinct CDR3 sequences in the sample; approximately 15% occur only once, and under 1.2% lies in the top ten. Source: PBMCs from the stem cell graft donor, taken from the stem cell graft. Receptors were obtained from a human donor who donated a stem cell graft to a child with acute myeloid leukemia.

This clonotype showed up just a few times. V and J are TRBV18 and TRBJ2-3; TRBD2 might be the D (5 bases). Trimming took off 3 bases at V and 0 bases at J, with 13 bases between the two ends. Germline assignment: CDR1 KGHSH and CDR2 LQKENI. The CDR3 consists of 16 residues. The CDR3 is CASSPFGRTSTDTQYF. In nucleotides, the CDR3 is TGTGCCAGCTCACCCTTCGGACGGACTAGCACAGATACGCAGTATTTT.

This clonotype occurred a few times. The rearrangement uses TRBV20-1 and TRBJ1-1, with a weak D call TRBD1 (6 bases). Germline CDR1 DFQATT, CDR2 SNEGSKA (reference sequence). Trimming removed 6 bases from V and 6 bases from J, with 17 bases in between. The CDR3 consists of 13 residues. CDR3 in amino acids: CSARQGLDAEAFF. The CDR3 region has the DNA TGCAGTGCCCGCCAGGGGTTGGACGCTGAAGCTTTCTTT.

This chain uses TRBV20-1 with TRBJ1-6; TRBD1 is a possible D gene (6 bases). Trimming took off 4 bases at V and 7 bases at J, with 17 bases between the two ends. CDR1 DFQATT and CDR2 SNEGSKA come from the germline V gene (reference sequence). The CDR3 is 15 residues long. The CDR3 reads CSAKRGSRGNSPLHF. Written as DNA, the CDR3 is TGCAGTGCTAAAAGGGGGAGCCGAGGGAATTCACCCCTCCACTTT.

CDR3 residues: CARREMGYNEQFF. The CDR3 DNA follows: TGTGCCAGAAGAGAAATGGGGTACAATGAGCAGTTCTTC. The rearrangement links TRBV7-9 to TRBJ2-1; D gene uncertain. The V gene lost 9 bases and the J gene lost 4 bases, with 13 bases spanning the gap. Germline CDR1 is SEHNR and CDR2 is FQNEAQ (reference sequence). This CDR3 is 13 amino acids long.

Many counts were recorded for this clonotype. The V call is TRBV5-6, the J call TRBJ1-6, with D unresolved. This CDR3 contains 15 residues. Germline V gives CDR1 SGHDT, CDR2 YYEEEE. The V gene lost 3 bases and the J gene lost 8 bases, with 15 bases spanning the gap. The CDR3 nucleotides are TGTGCCAGCAGCTGGAGGACGGAAAAATATTCACCCCTCCACTTT. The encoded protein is CASSWRTEKYSPLHF.

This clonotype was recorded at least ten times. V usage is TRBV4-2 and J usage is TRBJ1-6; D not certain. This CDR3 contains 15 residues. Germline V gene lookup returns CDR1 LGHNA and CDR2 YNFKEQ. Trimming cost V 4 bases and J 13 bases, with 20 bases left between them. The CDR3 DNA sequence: TGTGCCAGCAGCCTTTCCCGGAGCCCGGAGGATCCCCTCCACTTT. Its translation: CASSLSRSPEDPLHF.

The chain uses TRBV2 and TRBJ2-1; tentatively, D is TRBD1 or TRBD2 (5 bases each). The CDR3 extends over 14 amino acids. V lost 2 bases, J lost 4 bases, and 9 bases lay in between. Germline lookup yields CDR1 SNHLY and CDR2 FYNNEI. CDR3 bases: TGTGCCAGCAGTGAATCTGGGGGTTACAATGAGCAGTTCTTC. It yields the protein CASSESGGYNEQFF.